This TCR beta chain was obtained from a study of beta chain features in type 1 diabetes. Isolated RNA was reverse transcribed in full, so expressed TCRB transcripts were sequenced. About 3.7 million reads, on average, came from each naive, central memory and regulatory T cell sample. Measured with immunoSEQ multiplex PCR; TCRdb has only the in-frame clones, and not every one. This sample has roughly 370,000 clones, with about 14% found just once. Broader study findings: Compared to healthy donors, patients appeared to have naive, central memory and Treg TCRB repertoires that were more alike. All four CD4+ subsets from Type 1 diabetes patients carried moderately but significantly shorter TCRB CDR3s.

CD4+ cells of the naive, central memory, regulatory and stem cell-like memory types were sorted via CD45RO/CCR7/CD25/CD127/CD95/CD27. Germline CDR1 LNHNV, CDR2 YYDKDF (reference sequence). The CDR3 totals 18 residues. V was pared by 8 bases and J by 0 bases, with 20 bases between. As concerns this clone: The target antigen is unknown.

The genes are TRBV15 and TRBJ2-6, with D possibly being TRBD1 or TRBD2 (5 bases each). Sequenced sample: naive CD4+ T cells from blood. This TCR came from a man aged 30 to 39 in good health. CDR3 bases: TGTGCCACCTCGGCCCCGGGACGGATGAGCTCTGGGGCCAACGTCCTGACTTTC. This encodes CATSAPGRMSSGANVLTF.